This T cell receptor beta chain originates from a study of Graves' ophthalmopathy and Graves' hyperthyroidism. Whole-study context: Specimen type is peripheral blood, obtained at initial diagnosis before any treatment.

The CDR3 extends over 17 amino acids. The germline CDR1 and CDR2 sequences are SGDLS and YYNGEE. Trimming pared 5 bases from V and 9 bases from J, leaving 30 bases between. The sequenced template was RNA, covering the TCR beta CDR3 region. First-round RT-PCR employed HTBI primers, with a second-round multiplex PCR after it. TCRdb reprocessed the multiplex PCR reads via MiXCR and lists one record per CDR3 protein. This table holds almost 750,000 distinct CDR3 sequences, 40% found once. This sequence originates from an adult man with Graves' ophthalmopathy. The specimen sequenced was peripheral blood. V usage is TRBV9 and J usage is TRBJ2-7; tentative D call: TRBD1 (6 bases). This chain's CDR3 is CASRLGQNQCLPEGQYF. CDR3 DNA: TGTGCCAGCAGACTAGGACAGAACCAGTGTTTACCGGAAGGGCAGTACTTC. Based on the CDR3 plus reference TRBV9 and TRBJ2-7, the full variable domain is DSGVTQTPKHLITATGQRVTLRCSPRSGDLSVYWYQQSLDQGLQFLIQYYNGEERAKGNILERFSAQQFPDLHSELNLSSLELGDSALYFCASRLGQNQCLPEGQYFGPGTRLTVT.